A single sample gave rise to the 11 T cell receptor beta chains below, sequenced in a study of T cells in Graves' hyperthyroidism and ophthalmopathy. The source material, RNA transcripts, was used to amplify TCR beta CDR3 regions. RT-PCR in the first round (using the HTBI primer set) targeted the TCR CDR3. TCRdb redid the calling of the multiplex PCR reads with MiXCR, one entry per CDR3 protein. This sample carries hundreds of thousands of distinct CDR3 sequences, about 15% of them seen once, and the ten largest clones take about 26%. The sequencing sample was made of blood. Receptors originate from a woman aged 25-40 years with Graves' hyperthyroidism.

This clonotype has just a few counts. V and J are TRBV24-1 and TRBJ1-1; 10 bases are a match to TRBD1. CDR3 length: 17 residues. Germline V lookup: CDR1 KGHDR, CDR2 SFDVKD. V gave up 3 bases and J gave up 1 base; unmatched junction bases: 7. The CDR3 sequence: CATSDTPGTGENTEAFF. CDR3 nucleotide sequence: TGTGCCACCAGTGATACACCCGGGACAGGGGAGAACACTGAAGCTTTCTTT.

V and J are TRBV20-1 and TRBJ1-5; D unclear. The CDR3 extends over 15 amino acids. V was cut by 3 bases and J by 5 bases, with 17 bases left in between. CDR1 and CDR2 from the germline V gene are DFQATT and SNEGSKA (reference sequence). In nucleotides, the CDR3 is TGCAGTGCTAGTTCCCTGGGAGGGATCGATCAGCCCCAGCATTTT. Protein: CSASSLGGIDQPQHF.

This clonotype was seen ten or more times. The V gene is TRBV28, the J gene TRBJ2-7; D is uncertain. V lost 3 bases, J lost 7 bases, and 22 bases lay in between. CDR1 is MDHEN, CDR2 SYDVKM, per germline. CDR3 size: 16 residues. The CDR3 nucleotides read TGTGCCAGCAGTTTCCGCTCCGCTAGTCCGATAACGGAGCAGTACTTC. This codes for CASSFRSASPITEQYF.

There are a few counts of this clonotype. The rearrangement joins TRBV11-2 to TRBJ2-5; D is ambiguous. Germline CDR1 is SGHAT and CDR2 is FQNNGV. CDR3 length: 14 amino acids. Trimming shortened V by 8 bases and J by 4 bases, and 17 bases separated the two germline ends. CDR3 loop: CASSLTGPPETQYF. CDR3 in DNA: TGTGCCAGCTCCCTGACCGGGCCGCCAGAGACCCAGTACTTC.

In its sample, this clonotype was seen many times. V and J are TRBV12-3 or TRBV12-4 and TRBJ2-4; D remains ambiguous. V lost 2 bases to trimming and J lost 3 bases, with 5 bases between them. The CDR3 loop spans 13 amino acids. The chain's CDR3 is CASSLILKNIQYF. The CDR3 DNA is TGTGCCAGCAGTTTAATTCTCAAAAACATTCAGTACTTC.

This clonotype was seen ten or more times. This chain uses TRBV12-3 or TRBV12-4 with TRBJ2-1, with D maybe TRBD2 (6 bases). The CDR3 is 10 residues long. V lost 8 bases and J 12 bases, leaving 11 bases between the germline ends. The CDR3 here is CASSGTWQFF. In nucleotides, the CDR3 is TGTGCCAGCTCCGGGACTTGGCAGTTCTTC.

This clonotype has just a few counts. The gene calls are TRBV9 and TRBJ2-5; TRBD2 is a possible D gene (5 bases). This CDR3 is built from 13 residues. The V end was cut by 4 bases, the J end by 3 bases, with 10 bases between. Per germline, CDR1 SGDLS and CDR2 YYNGEE. CDR3 sequence: CASSISGKETQYF. CDR3 in DNA: TGTGCCAGCAGCATCAGCGGAAAAGAGACCCAGTACTTC.

This sequence joins TRBV7-8 and TRBJ2-7; 8 bases align to TRBD2. The CDR3 extends over 17 amino acids. Germline lookup yields CDR1 SGHVS and CDR2 FQNEAQ. V gave up 1 base and J gave up 3 bases; unmatched junction bases: 11. The CDR3 DNA reads TGTGCCAGCAGCTTAGGGCGGGCCTCAGCGGGGGACTACGAGCAGTACTTC. It yields the protein CASSLGRASAGDYEQYF. Complete variable domain (other parts from reference TRBV7-8 and TRBJ2-7): GAGVSQSPRYKVAKRGQDVALRCDPISGHVSLFWYQQALGQGPEFLTYFQNEAQLDKSGLPSDRFFAERPEGSVSTLKIQRTQQEDSAVYLCASSLGRASAGDYEQYFGPGTRLTVT.

This clonotype was counted ten times or more. The J gene is TRBJ1-1, the V gene TRBV5-1; TRBD1 matches 7 bases. The V gene's germline CDR1 is SGHRS and CDR2 YFSETQ. The junction had 2 bases not matched to a gene; V was cut back by 3 bases and J by 0 bases. The CDR3 runs to 14 residues. The CDR3 loop reads CASSWDSLNTEAFF. The CDR3 bases are TGCGCCAGCAGCTGGGACAGCCTGAACACTGAAGCTTTCTTT.

This clonotype was counted many times. The gene calls are TRBV27 and TRBJ1-4, with 8 bases matching TRBD1. Germline CDR1 MNHEY, CDR2 SMNVEV (reference sequence). The CDR3 loop spans 15 amino acids. After removal of 5 bases from V and 12 bases from J, the junction contained 14 bases not matched to a gene. CDR3 nucleotides: TGTGCCAGCAGTCCCGAAACAGGGGGTGGTAAGGAACTGTTTTTT. The encoded protein is CASSPETGGGKELFF. Full variable domain (outside the CDR3, taken from reference TRBV27 and TRBJ1-4): EAQVTQNPRYLITVTGKKLTVTCSQNMNHEYMSWYRQDPGLGLRQIYYSMNVEVTDKGDVPEGYKVSRKEKRNFPLILESPSPNQTSLYFCASSPETGGGKELFFGSGTQLSVL.

The chain links TRBV20-1 to TRBJ2-5; D is unclear. V was cut by 3 bases and J by 3 bases, with 17 bases left in between. Germline V CDR1 and CDR2: DFQATT, SNEGSKA (reference sequence). This CDR3 contains 15 residues. Here the CDR3 DNA reads TGCAGTGCTAGCCCCCCGGACGGCCTAGAAGAGACCCAGTACTTC. Protein sequence: CSASPPDGLEETQYF.